Each of the 25 T cell receptor beta chains below was sequenced from the same sample in a study of blood T cell repertoires in COVID-19. This table comes from immunoSEQ multiplex PCR, and its TCRdb copy is limited to in-frame clones, with some not included. The table shows roughly 150,000 clones, with more than 80% occurring only once. The sequencing sample was made of peripheral blood. Every receptor here comes from a man in his fifties or sixties with acute or convalescent COVID-19.

The chain carries TRBV4-2 and TRBJ1-1; tentatively, D is TRBD1 (5 bases). Germline CDR1 reads LGHNA; CDR2 reads YNFKEQ. This CDR3 is 13 amino acids long. Deletions cut 5 bases from V and 4 bases from J, with 11 bases between. CDR3 sequence (DNA): TGTGCCAGCAGCTCATACGGGGGCACTGAAGCTTTCTTT. This codes for CASSSYGGTEAFF.

The chain recombines TRBV7-9 with TRBJ2-3, with 7 bases identical to TRBD1. Looked up from germline, CDR1 is SEHNR and CDR2 is FQNEAQ (reference sequence). Germline trimming cut 5 bases from V and 4 bases from J; bases unmatched to any gene: 6. This CDR3 contains 14 residues. The CDR3 protein is CASSRKGGADTQYF. The CDR3 DNA is TGTGCCAGCAGCCGCAAAGGGGGCGCAGATACGCAGTATTTT.

The chain combines TRBV27 with TRBJ2-7; no reliable D call. With 5 bases removed from V and 2 bases from J, the gap between germline ends came to 13 bases. Germline loops: CDR1 MNHEY, CDR2 SMNVEV (reference sequence). The CDR3 has 14 amino acids. The CDR3 loop reads CASSVDVTPYEQYF. The CDR3 nucleotides are TGTGCCAGCAGTGTCGACGTGACTCCCTACGAGCAGTACTTC.

The chain is built from TRBV18 and TRBJ2-2; the match to TRBD1 covers 10 bases. The germline gives CDR1 KGHSH, CDR2 LQKENI. Unmatched junction bases numbered 3, after V lost 3 bases and J lost 14 bases. The CDR3 spans 12 residues. The CDR3 region is CASSPDRGQLFF. The DNA of the CDR3 is TGTGCCAGCTCACCCGACAGGGGGCAACTGTTTTTT.

This sequence joins TRBV4-3 and TRBJ2-3, with D possibly matching TRBD1 (6 bases). The CDR3 is 17 residues long. V lost 0 bases and J 5 bases, leaving 18 bases between the germline ends. The germline gives CDR1 LGHNA, CDR2 YSLEER. The CDR3 here is CASSQDTGPGAKDTQYF. The CDR3 DNA reads TGCGCCAGCAGCCAAGATACTGGGCCAGGGGCGAAAGATACGCAGTATTTT.

The chain couples TRBV7-9 to TRBJ1-1; 7 bases line up with TRBD1. Per the germline V gene, CDR1 is SEHNR and CDR2 is FQNEAQ (reference sequence). The CDR3 is 15 residues long. V trimming: 1 base; J trimming: 1 base; junction bases outside the gene matches: 3. In nucleotides, the CDR3 is TGTGCCAGCAGCTTAGAGACAGGGAGGAACACTGAAGCTTTCTTT. Its translation is CASSLETGRNTEAFF.

The rearrangement uses TRBV6-4 and TRBJ2-1; 9 bases map to TRBD2. J gave up 12 bases and V 0 bases, and 18 bases lay outside the gene matches. Germline loops: CDR1 MRHNA, CDR2 SNTAGT. The CDR3 contains 18 residues. The CDR3 is CASSDSGAAGGTVRGQFF. The CDR3 DNA reads as TGTGCCAGCAGTGACTCGGGGGCAGCGGGGGGTACCGTAAGAGGGCAGTTCTTC.

The chain joins TRBV4-1 to TRBJ1-6, with 11 nucleotides matching TRBD1. Germline V gene sequence: CDR1 MGHRA, CDR2 YSYEKL. This CDR3 is 16 amino acids long. V gave up 2 bases and J gave up 10 bases; unmatched junction bases: 7. For the CDR3, the DNA is TGCGCCAGCAGCCAACCTGGACAGGGGGCGGGATCACCCCTCCACTTT. Protein: CASSQPGQGAGSPLHF.

Remarks on this clone: The sample has other DNA sequences that encode this CDR3 too. The V gene is TRBV6-5, the J gene TRBJ2-6; D not resolved. Germline lookup yields CDR1 MNHEY and CDR2 SVGAGI. Trimming stripped 0 bases from V and 0 bases from J, with 3 bases between. This CDR3 is built from 15 residues. The CDR3 loop reads CASSYSRSGANVLTF. CDR3 coding DNA: TGTGCCAGCAGTTACTCTCGCTCTGGGGCCAACGTCCTGACTTTC.

The chain joins TRBV30 to TRBJ2-2; D is undetermined. In germline, CDR1 is GTSNPN, CDR2 SVGIG (reference sequence). CDR3 length equals 14 residues. Trimming removed 1 base from V and 0 bases from J, with 6 bases in between. CDR3 amino acids: CAWSEAANTGELFF. The CDR3 coding sequence is TGTGCCTGGAGTGAGGCGGCGAACACCGGGGAGCTGTTTTTT.

The V call is TRBV12-5, the J call TRBJ2-3; the match to TRBD2 covers 14 bases. The V and J ends lost 1 base and 6 bases, in that order; junction bases with no gene match: 6. This CDR3 has 17 amino acids. Germline CDR1 and CDR2: LGHNT and FRNRAP. The CDR3 here is CASGLALTSGGEDTQYF. For the CDR3, the DNA is TGTGCTAGTGGTTTGGCCCTGACTAGCGGGGGGGAGGATACGCAGTATTTT.

On this clone itself: Other DNA sequences within the sample encode an identical CDR3. The chain carries TRBV5-1 and TRBJ1-5; 8 nucleotides agree with TRBD1. J was trimmed by 7 bases and V by 2 bases; bases with no gene match: 8. This CDR3 contains 15 residues. CDR1 and CDR2 from the germline V gene are SGHRS and YFSETQ. The CDR3 DNA is TGCGCCAGCAGCTTAGGACAGGGTGGTTCCCAGCCCCAGCATTTT. The encoded protein is CASSLGQGGSQPQHF.

The rearrangement joins TRBV10-2 to TRBJ2-1, with TRBD2 matching 9 bases. This CDR3 has 15 amino acids. The germline V gene encodes CDR1 WSHSY and CDR2 SAAADI. With V trimmed by 3 bases and J by 7 bases, 7 bases remained unmatched. The CDR3, as DNA: TGCGCCAGCAGTGAAGCGGGGGGTGTAAGGAATGAGCAGTTCTTC. Translating it yields CASSEAGGVRNEQFF.

The chain uses TRBV7-2 and TRBJ1-5; a weak D match, TRBD1 (6 bases). V was trimmed by 6 bases and J by 0 bases, leaving 12 bases between them. This CDR3 region has 15 residues. Germline V gene lookup returns CDR1 SGHTA and CDR2 FQGNSA. The CDR3 DNA reads as TGTGCCAGCAGTTTCGGACAGAATAGCAATCAGCCCCAGCATTTT. This translates into CASSFGQNSNQPQHF. The full variable domain, with the rest looked up from reference TRBV7-2 and TRBJ1-5, is GAGVSQSPSNKVTEKGKDVELRCDPISGHTALYWYRQSLGQGLEFLIYFQGNSAPDKSGLPSDRFSAERTGGSVSTLTIQRTQQEDSAVYLCASSFGQNSNQPQHFGDGTRLSIL.

The chain joins TRBV30 to TRBJ1-5, with a tentative D call TRBD1 (5 bases). The ends were cut back, 4 bases at V and 4 bases at J, with 11 bases in the middle. CDR1 is GTSNPN and CDR2 is SVGIG in the germline V gene (reference sequence). The CDR3 runs 13 residues. The CDR3 DNA reads TGTGCCTGGAATAGGGGCGGAAATCAGCCCCAGCATTTT. Translated, it gives CAWNRGGNQPQHF.

The genes are TRBV7-2 and TRBJ1-3, with 7 bases lining up with TRBD1. With 2 bases clipped from V and 3 bases from J, the junction kept 4 bases outside the gene matches. This CDR3 comprises 15 residues. Germline V CDR1 and CDR2: SGHTA, FQGNSA. CDR3 residues: CASSLTQGGGNTIYF. In nucleotides, the CDR3 is TGTGCCAGCAGCTTAACTCAGGGGGGTGGAAACACCATATATTTT. Drawing the rest from reference TRBV7-2 and TRBJ1-3, the complete variable domain is GAGVSQSPSNKVTEKGKDVELRCDPISGHTALYWYRQSLGQGLEFLIYFQGNSAPDKSGLPSDRFSAERTGGSVSTLTIQRTQQEDSAVYLCASSLTQGGGNTIYFGEGSWLTVV.

The genes are TRBV4-1 and TRBJ1-1, with TRBD1 identical over 8 bases. Germline V lookup: CDR1 MGHRA, CDR2 YSYEKL. After removal of 4 bases from V and 5 bases from J, the junction contained 6 bases not matched to a gene. This CDR3 is 14 amino acids long. CDR3 nucleotide sequence: TGCGCCAGCAGCCTTGCAGGGGGCGGAACTGAAGCTTTCTTT. Amino acid sequence: CASSLAGGGTEAFF.

The V and J genes are TRBV7-9 and TRBJ2-7; 12 positions agree with TRBD1. Germline CDR1 and CDR2: SEHNR and FQNEAQ (reference sequence). The CDR3 totals 17 residues. V gave up 3 bases and J gave up 1 base; unmatched junction bases: 7. CDR3 amino acids: CASSFPGQGAQSYEQYF. The CDR3 DNA reads TGTGCCAGCAGCTTCCCGGGACAGGGGGCCCAATCCTACGAGCAGTACTTC.

The chain uses TRBV7-9 and TRBJ2-3; 10 bases fit TRBD1. Germline V gene data show CDR1 as SEHNR and CDR2 as FQNEAQ (reference sequence). V shed 5 bases, J shed 4 bases, and the junction held 9 bases outside the gene matches. This CDR3 region has 16 residues. The CDR3 DNA reads as TGTGCCAGCAGCCTCGGCCGGACAGGGGGTGCAGATACGCAGTATTTT. Its translation: CASSLGRTGGADTQYF.

The gene calls are TRBV29-1 and TRBJ2-7; maybe TRBD1 (5 bases). This CDR3 has 13 residues. CDR1 and CDR2 (germline): SQVTM, ANQGSEA. Trimming took 1 base from V and 5 from J, leaving 12 bases between them. This CDR3 is CSVEGQGTHEQYF. CDR3 coding DNA: TGCAGCGTTGAAGGCCAGGGAACCCACGAGCAGTACTTC.

The V call is TRBV15, the J call TRBJ1-4; D remains ambiguous. The V gene lost 1 base and the J gene lost 2 bases, with 5 bases spanning the gap. Germline CDR1 reads LNHNV; CDR2 reads YYDKDF (reference sequence). The CDR3 totals 14 residues. CDR3 DNA sequence: TGTGCCACCAGCAGAGCGGGGACTAATGAAAAACTGTTTTTT. It codes for CATSRAGTNEKLFF.

This rearrangement joins TRBV6-5 to TRBJ1-1; D might be TRBD1 (6 bases). V lost 0 bases, J lost 4 bases, and 12 bases lay in between. CDR1 is MNHEY, CDR2 SVGAGI, per germline. The CDR3 contains 15 residues. CDR3 in amino acids: CASSYSRGYPTEAFF. The CDR3 DNA reads as TGTGCCAGCAGTTACTCAAGGGGGTATCCCACTGAAGCTTTCTTT.

The chain joins TRBV2 to TRBJ1-6; weak D call: TRBD1 (5 bases). The CDR3 runs to 15 residues. CDR1 and CDR2 (germline): SNHLY, FYNNEI. Trimming took off 4 bases at V and 5 bases at J, with 12 bases between the two ends. DNA of the CDR3: TGTGCCAGCAGTGTTTGGACACTGAATAATTCACCCCTCCACTTT. This encodes CASSVWTLNNSPLHF. The full variable domain, with the rest looked up from reference TRBV2 and TRBJ1-6, is EPEVTQTPSHQVTQMGQEVILRCVPISNHLYFYWYRQILGQKVEFLVSFYNNEISEKSEIFDDQFSVERPDGSNFTLKIRSTKLEDSAMYFCASSVWTLNNSPLHFGNGTRLTVT.

A remark on this clone: The same CDR3 can be traced to other DNA sequences in this sample. In DNA form, the CDR3 reads TGTGCCAGCTCACGGGACAGAAATTCACCCCTCCACTTT. Translating gives CASSRDRNSPLHF. This chain connects TRBV18 to TRBJ1-6, with 7 bases identical to TRBD1. The CDR3 runs to 13 residues. With 4 bases clipped from V and 7 bases from J, the junction kept 1 base outside the gene matches. Looked up from germline, CDR1 is KGHSH and CDR2 is LQKENI.

V gene TRBV15 combines with J gene TRBJ2-3; 11 bases agree with TRBD2. Germline lookup yields CDR1 LNHNV and CDR2 YYDKDF (reference sequence). The J segment lost 2 bases and the V segment lost 3 bases, leaving 4 bases of the junction unmatched. This CDR3 spans 16 amino acids. The CDR3 nucleotides are TGTGCCACCAGCAGCGCTAGCGGGGGGTTCACAGATACGCAGTATTTT. It is translated as CATSSASGGFTDTQYF.